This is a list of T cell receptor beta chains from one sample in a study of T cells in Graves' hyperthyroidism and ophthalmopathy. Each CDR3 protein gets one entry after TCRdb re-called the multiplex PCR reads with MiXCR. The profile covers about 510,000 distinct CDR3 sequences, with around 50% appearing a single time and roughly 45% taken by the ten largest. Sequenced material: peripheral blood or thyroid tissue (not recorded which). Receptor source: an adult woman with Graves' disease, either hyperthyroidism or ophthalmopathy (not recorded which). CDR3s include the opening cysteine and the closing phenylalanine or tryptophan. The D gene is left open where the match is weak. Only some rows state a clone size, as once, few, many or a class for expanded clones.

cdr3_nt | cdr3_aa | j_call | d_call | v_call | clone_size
TGTGCCGGGGGGGCGGGGGCCCAAGAGACCCAGTACTTC | CAGGAGAQETQYF | TRBJ2-5 | . | TRBV6-5 | many
TGTGCCAGCAGTTTCGGGGCCGAGGGAGAGACCCAGTACTTC | CASSFGAEGETQYF | TRBJ2-5 | . | TRBV7-2 | .
TGTGCCAGCAGCTCGATGGGGGGAACACCCCTCCACTTT | CASSSMGGTPLHF | TRBJ1-6 | . | TRBV11-2 | .
TGTGCCAGCAGCCGCCTTTTGGGAGGCTTTTCCTACGAGCAGTACTTC | CASSRLLGGFSYEQYF | TRBJ2-7 | . | TRBV7-9 | .
TGTGCCATCAGTGGGGACGGAAAACTGTTTTTT | CAISGDGKLFF | TRBJ1-4 | . | TRBV10-3 | once
TGCGCCACGCGCGGGGACAACGAAAAACTGTTTTTT | CATRGDNEKLFF | TRBJ1-4 | . | TRBV10-2 | many
TGCAGTGCTAGAACGGGACAGGGGAATCAGCCCCAGCATTTT | CSARTGQGNQPQHF | TRBJ1-5 | TRBD1 | TRBV20-1 | many
TGCAGTGCTAGGGCCGGGACAGGGGAAGGGGAAGCTTTCTTT | CSARAGTGEGEAFF | TRBJ1-1 | TRBD1 | TRBV20-1 | .
TGTGCCAGCAGCGTAATAGCCATCACGAATACGCAGTATTTT | CASSVIAITNTQYF | TRBJ2-3 | . | TRBV9 | .
. | CASSILAGRNSPLHF | TRBJ1-6 | . | TRBV19 | .
TGTGCCAGCAGCGCACGCGGACAGGGTACCTACGAGCAGTACTTC | CASSARGQGTYEQYF | TRBJ2-7 | TRBD1 | TRBV7-8 | .
TGTGCCAGTAGCACGTCAGGGGACGGGACCTACGAGCAGTACTTC | CASSTSGDGTYEQYF | TRBJ2-7 | . | TRBV19 | many
TGTGCCAGTTGCGACAGGGGAGGCTATGGCTACACCTTC | CASCDRGGYGYTF | TRBJ1-2 | TRBD1 | TRBV19 | .
TGCAGCGTTGGAGTGAGAGGCGATGGCTACACCATATATTTT | CSVGVRGDGYTIYF | TRBJ1-3 | . | TRBV29-1 | .